The rows below give T cell receptor beta chains drawn from one sample of a study of post-analysis software for immune sequencing data. Each CDR3 protein gets one entry after TCRdb re-called the PCR reads with MiXCR. The repertoire holds over 250,000 distinct CDR3 sequences, with 35% to 45% as singletons. Sequenced material: blood. The receptor set was obtained from a girl between 5 and 17 years old with multiple sclerosis. The CDR3 runs from the conserved cysteine through the conserved F or W. The order of the fields is J gene, V gene, D gene, clone size, CDR3 protein, CDR3 DNA. The D gene is left open where the match is weak. Some rows have no size entry. The others give once, few or many, or a class for an expanded clone.

>TRBJ2-7|TRBV7-6|-|-
CASSRSGSYEQYF
TGTGCCAGCAGCCGCTCCGGGAGCTACGAGCAGTACTTC
>TRBJ2-7|TRBV28|-|-
CASSLSRTESYEQYF
TGTGCCAGCAGTTTGAGCAGGACAGAGTCCTACGAGCAGTACTTC
>TRBJ2-1|TRBV12-3/TRBV12-4|-|-
CASRGTRATSYNEQFF
TGTGCCAGCAGGGGTACGAGGGCGACCTCCTACAATGAGCAGTTCTTC
>TRBJ1-2|TRBV25-1|-|-
CASSDLRRHGYTF
TGTGCCAGCAGTGACCTCCGGCGGCATGGCTACACCTTC
>TRBJ1-1|TRBV7-2|-|many
CASSSRGLTEAFF
TGTGCCAGCAGCTCGCGGGGCCTAACTGAAGCTTTCTTT
>TRBJ1-2|TRBV18|TRBD1|many
CASSYNTGTGTYGYTF
TGTGCCAGCTCCTATAATACCGGGACAGGGACCTATGGCTACACCTTC
>TRBJ2-5|TRBV11-2|TRBD2|-
CASRAGGETQYF
TGTGCCAGCAGAGCGGGGGGAGAGACCCAGTACTTC
>TRBJ2-7|TRBV7-2|-|many
CASSLSPLDEQYF
TGTGCCAGCAGCTTATCCCCCCTTGACGAGCAGTACTTC
>TRBJ2-3|TRBV4-1|-|many
CASSQDRRGTQYF
TGCGCCAGCAGCCAAGATAGGAGAGGTACGCAGTATTTT
>TRBJ2-4|TRBV21-1|-|-
CASPNVQAKNIQYF
TGTGCCAGCCCGAACGTCCAAGCCAAAAACATTCAGTACTTC
>TRBJ2-3|TRBV29-1|-|-
CSVEVRASSTDTQYF
TGCAGCGTTGAAGTTCGGGCCTCTAGCACAGATACGCAGTATTTT
>TRBJ2-7|TRBV7-2|-|few
CASSLVPGSYEQYF
TGTGCCAGCAGCTTAGTCCCGGGTTCCTACGAGCAGTACTTC
>TRBJ2-7|TRBV7-9|-|once
CASSLVGPSSYEQYF
TGTGCCAGCAGCTTGGTGGGTCCGAGCTCCTACGAGCAGTACTTC
>TRBJ1-2|TRBV7-8|TRBD1|many
CASSPARTGVRTVSNYGYTF
TGTGCCAGCAGCCCAGCCCGGACAGGCGTTCGAACGGTATCAAACTATGGCTACACCTTC
>TRBJ2-1|TRBV20-1|-|few
CSACRDPRAVNEQFF
TGCAGTGCGTGCAGGGACCCCCGGGCGGTCAATGAGCAGTTCTTC
>TRBJ1-1|TRBV3-1|-|few
CASTFGGTEAFF
TGTGCCAGCACCTTTGGTGGGACAGAAGCTTTCTTT
>TRBJ1-1|TRBV7-2|-|few
CASSSPPAAGTEAFF
TGTGCCAGCAGCAGTCCCCCCGCGGCCGGAACTGAAGCTTTCTTT
>TRBJ1-5|TRBV20-1|TRBD1|-
CSARMGTAGNQPQHF
TGCAGTGCTAGAATGGGGACAGCGGGAAATCAGCCCCAGCATTTT
>TRBJ2-3|TRBV7-6|-|-
CASSLRGEADTQYF
TGTGCCAGCAGTCTTCGGGGCGAGGCAGATACGCAGTATTTT
>TRBJ1-6|TRBV3-1|TRBD1|few
CASSRGQGGNSPLHF
TGTGCCAGCAGCCGCGGACAGGGAGGCAATTCACCCCTCCACTTT
>TRBJ2-1|TRBV4-1|TRBD1|many
CASSPGSGTGSGNEQFF
TGCGCCAGCAGCCCGGGCTCCGGGACAGGGTCAGGCAATGAGCAGTTCTTC
>TRBJ2-7|TRBV29-1|TRBD2|-
CSVGLAGGVGEQYF
TGCAGCGTTGGCCTAGCGGGAGGGGTCGGCGAGCAGTACTTC
>TRBJ2-5|TRBV11-2|-|-
CASSRTGTQYF
TGTGCCAGCAGTCGAACAGGGACCCAGTACTTC
>TRBJ1-5|TRBV20-1|-|many
CSARSGDGSNQPQHF
TGCAGTGCTAGGTCTGGGGATGGTAGCAATCAGCCCCAGCATTTT
>TRBJ2-3|TRBV4-2|TRBD2|many
CASSQDPKLPGGYTDTQYF
TGTGCCAGCAGCCAAGATCCGAAGTTGCCGGGAGGGTACACAGATACGCAGTATTTT
>TRBJ2-5|TRBV18|-|-
CASSPWTKETQYF
TGTGCCAGCTCACCGTGGACAAAAGAGACCCAGTACTTC
>TRBJ2-3|TRBV10-3|-|once
CAIGTNEGGTDTQYF
TGTGCCATCGGGACGAACGAGGGGGGCACAGATACGCAGTATTTT
>TRBJ2-3|TRBV4-1|-|-
CASSQSVSATNEKLYF
TGCGCCAGCAGCCAATCAGTCTCTGCAACTAATGAAAAACTGTATTTT
>TRBJ2-1|TRBV12-3/TRBV12-4|-|-
CASSLIQGSNEQFF
TGTGCCAGCAGTTTAATACAGGGCTCGAATGAGCAGTTCTTC
>TRBJ2-6|TRBV12-3/TRBV12-4|-|-
CASSSALGGSSGANVLTF
TGTGCCAGCAGCTCCGCCCTAGGGGGAAGCTCTGGGGCCAACGTCCTGACTTTC
>TRBJ2-7|TRBV5-6|-|many
CASSFSPTEPYEQYF
TGTGCCAGCAGCTTTTCTCCGACGGAGCCGTACGAGCAGTACTTC
>TRBJ2-7|TRBV19|TRBD2|-
CASSTNGLAGGVYNEQYF
TGTGCCAGTAGTACCAATGGACTAGCGGGAGGGGTTTACAATGAGCAGTACTTC
>TRBJ2-7|TRBV12-3/TRBV12-4|TRBD1|-
CASTAGQGAFYEQYF
TGTGCCAGCACCGCGGGACAGGGGGCTTTCTACGAGCAGTACTTC
>TRBJ2-1|TRBV20-1|-|once
CSARDLGLTYNEQFF
TGCAGTGCCAGAGATCTAGGACTTACTTACAATGAGCAGTTCTTC
>TRBJ2-1|TRBV7-3|TRBD2|-
CAGSPGGAGALKRMSIDEQFF
TGTGCCGGCAGCCCTGGGGGAGCGGGAGCTCTGAAACGGATGTCGATTGATGAGCAGTTCTTC
>TRBJ2-5|TRBV2|-|-
CASSEQGNEQYF
TGTGCCAGCAGTGAACAGGGCAATGAGCAGTACTTC
>TRBJ1-1|TRBV20-1|-|many
CSPSFDIYRGTEAFF
TGCAGTCCGTCATTCGATATATACAGAGGAACTGAAGCTTTCTTT
>TRBJ2-1|TRBV5-6|TRBD2|-
CASSLVWREGLNEQFF
TGTGCCAGCAGCTTGGTGTGGCGGGAGGGCCTAAATGAGCAGTTCTTC
>TRBJ2-3|TRBV9|-|many
CASSSTARTEDTQYF
TGTGCCAGCAGCTCCACGGCCCGTACGGAAGATACGCAGTATTTT
>TRBJ2-7|TRBV20-1|TRBD2|-
CSARSGTSGRRYEQYF
TGCAGTGCCCGTTCCGGGACTAGCGGGAGGAGGTACGAGCAGTACTTC
>TRBJ2-7|TRBV5-1|TRBD2|many
CASSRIAGGYEQYF
TGCGCCAGCAGTCGGATAGCGGGAGGGTACGAGCAGTACTTC
>TRBJ2-7|TRBV20-1|TRBD2|many
CSAGTSGDYEQYF
TGCAGTGCCGGGACTAGCGGGGACTACGAGCAGTACTTC
>TRBJ1-1|TRBV28|-|many
CASSLVRGRSTEAFF
TGTGCCAGCAGTTTAGTCAGGGGACGATCCACTGAAGCTTTCTTT
>TRBJ1-4|TRBV28|-|-
CASSLALGGQGEKLFF
TGTGCCAGCAGTCTCGCCCTGGGGGGGCAGGGGGAAAAACTGTTTTTT
>TRBJ1-6|TRBV29-1|-|few
CSVGAQEGPLLTPHF
TGCAGCGTTGGGGCACAGGAGGGCCCCTTATTAACCCCCCACTTT
>TRBJ2-7|TRBV20-1|TRBD2|few
CSARDPSGSSSLYEQYF
TGCAGTGCTAGAGATCCTAGCGGGAGCTCATCCCTCTACGAGCAGTACTTC
>TRBJ2-3|TRBV27|-|-
CASSLYRQDTQYF
TGTGCCAGCAGTTTATACCGACAAGATACGCAGTATTTT
>TRBJ2-1|TRBV6-5|TRBD1|many
CASSYRDRGVTENEQFF
TGTGCCAGCAGTTACCGGGACAGGGGGGTAACCGAGAATGAGCAGTTCTTC
>TRBJ2-7|TRBV13|-|once
CASSLGVEFKQYF
TGTGCCAGCAGCTTAGGGGTTGAGTTCAAGCAGTACTTC
>TRBJ1-6|TRBV4-1|-|-
CASSQEGSSYNSPLHF
TGCGCCAGCAGCCAGGAGGGGAGCTCCTATAATTCACCCCTCCACTTT
>TRBJ2-3|TRBV20-1|TRBD2|many
CSARTGGAYTQYF
TGCAGTGCTAGGACGGGGGGGGCTTATACGCAGTATTTT
>TRBJ1-5|TRBV7-2|TRBD1|many
CASSHLEGTGNNQPQHF
TGTGCCAGCAGCCACTTAGAAGGGACAGGGAACAATCAGCCCCAGCATTTT